The T cell receptor (beta chain) under discussion was sequenced for a study of T cell responses to AZD1222 COVID-19 vaccine. Notes on the study in general: Females outnumbered males among donors, who were mostly white British; clonal diversity was possibly underestimated. No day 14 peak samples; only post-peak repertoires were characterized.

Profiling relied on immunoSEQ multiplex PCR, and the TCRdb table lists in-frame clones only, not all of them. The sample lists roughly 270,000 clones, 90% to 95% occurring once. Per the germline V gene, CDR1 is SQVTM and CDR2 is ANQGSEA. The CDR3 is 14 residues long. Trimming took off 1 base at V and 3 bases at J, with 11 bases between the two ends. This clone turned up a few times. Its antigen is as yet unknown. The chain employs TRBV29-1 and TRBJ2-3, with D maybe TRBD1 (7 bases). Sequencing was performed on peripheral blood, taken 28 days after the second AZD1222 dose. This clonotype was sampled from an adult who received the AZD1222 COVID-19 vaccine. DNA for the CDR3: TGCAGCGTTGAAGCCAGGGGGAGGACAGATACGCAGTATTTT. It is translated as CSVEARGRTDTQYF.